The rows below give T cell receptor beta chains drawn from one sample of a study of blood T cell repertoires in COVID-19. This table comes from immunoSEQ multiplex PCR, and its TCRdb copy is limited to in-frame clones, with some not included. The sample lists more than 95,000 clones, about nine tenths occurring once. Input material: peripheral blood. Receptors were obtained from a human donor with active COVID-19. The donor label of this sample is uncertain. Each CDR3 is given with its conserved first and last residue. The D gene is left open where the match is weak. Only some rows state a clone size, as once, few, many or a class for expanded clones.

TRBD1	TRBJ2-7	TRBV11-2	NA	CASSARDRGLHEQYF	TGTGCCAGCAGCGCCCGGGACAGGGGGCTCCACGAGCAGTACTTC
TRBD2	TRBJ2-2	TRBV5-1	NA	CASTTVGGVNTGELFF	TGCGCCAGCACCACGGTCGGGGGGGTGAACACCGGGGAGCTGTTTTTT
TRBD2	TRBJ2-1	TRBV3-1/TRBV3-2	NA	CASSQPGTGGQFF	TGTGCCAGCAGCCAACCTGGGACGGGGGGGCAGTTCTTC
TRBD1	TRBJ1-1	TRBV19	NA	CASSTRRDRGRGSTEAFF	TGTGCCAGTAGTACCCGCCGGGACAGGGGGCGCGGGAGCACTGAAGCTTTCTTT
TRBD1	TRBJ1-1	TRBV5-1	NA	CASSLGQAASNTEAFF	TGCGCCAGCAGCTTAGGACAGGCGGCATCAAACACTGAAGCTTTCTTT
TRBD1	TRBJ2-7	TRBV5-8	NA	CASSSTTGTGEIRQYF	TGTGCCAGCAGCTCCACCACCGGGACAGGGGAAATTAGGCAGTACTTC
NA	TRBJ2-3	TRBV5-4	NA	CASSPDFTDTQYF	TGTGCCAGCAGCCCCGACTTCACAGATACGCAGTATTTT
TRBD1	TRBJ2-7	TRBV4-1	NA	CASSQRTGGSRGPNRATYEQYF	TGCGCCAGCAGCCAAAGGACAGGGGGCTCGCGGGGGCCAAACCGTGCAACCTACGAGCAGTACTTC
NA	TRBJ1-3	TRBV6-5	NA	CASSYSPGSGNTIYF	TGTGCCAGCAGTTACTCGCCGGGTAGTGGAAACACCATATATTTT
NA	TRBJ2-3	TRBV6-4	NA	CASSDSPVSRTDTQYF	TGTGCCAGCAGTGACTCTCCTGTCTCCCGCACAGATACGCAGTATTTT
TRBD1	TRBJ1-2	TRBV6-6	NA	CASGDQGAPANYGYTF	TGTGCCAGCGGGGATCAGGGGGCTCCAGCTAACTATGGCTACACCTTC
NA	TRBJ2-5	TRBV7-9	NA	CASSSFRVETQYF	TGTGCCAGCAGCTCCTTCAGGGTAGAGACCCAGTACTTC
TRBD1	TRBJ1-2	TRBV6-6	NA	CASSPGTGGHYGYTF	TGTGCCAGCAGCCCTGGGACAGGGGGCCACTATGGCTACACCTTC
TRBD1	TRBJ2-1	TRBV6-5	NA	CASSLRSGGTYNEQFF	TGTGCCAGCAGTTTAAGGTCAGGGGGAACCTACAATGAGCAGTTCTTC
TRBD1	TRBJ1-1	TRBV14	NA	CASSPFRQGEGEAFF	TGTGCCAGCAGCCCCTTCCGACAGGGGGAGGGTGAAGCTTTCTTT
NA	TRBJ1-2	TRBV24-1	NA	CATSDYSGIGYTF	TGTGCCACCAGTGATTATTCAGGGATTGGCTACACCTTC
NA	TRBJ1-2	TRBV6-5	NA	CASTLGGGFGGYTF	TGTGCCAGCACCCTGGGTGGCGGCTTCGGGGGCTACACCTTC
NA	TRBJ2-1	TRBV28	NA	CASSAVGGSYNEQFF	TGTGCCAGCAGTGCCGTAGGGGGCTCCTACAATGAGCAGTTCTTC
NA	TRBJ1-1	TRBV7-9	NA	CASSLGGAEAFF	TGTGCCAGCAGCTTAGGGGGGGCTGAAGCTTTCTTT
TRBD2	TRBJ2-7	TRBV10-2	few	CASSAGVGGGYEQYF	TGCGCCAGCAGCGCGGGGGTTGGCGGGGGCTACGAGCAGTACTTC
NA	TRBJ2-7	TRBV21-1	NA	CASSKAQGKDYEQYF	TGTGCCAGCAGCAAAGCCCAGGGGAAAGACTACGAGCAGTACTTC
TRBD2	TRBJ2-6	TRBV19	NA	CASTKNGGSGANVLTF	TGTGCCAGTACCAAAAACGGGGGGTCTGGGGCCAACGTCCTGACTTTC
TRBD1	TRBJ2-7	TRBV27	NA	CASSFDRVEQYF	TGTGCCAGCAGTTTCGACAGGGTCGAGCAGTACTTC
TRBD1	TRBJ1-5	TRBV19	NA	CASSSRDRPNQPQHF	TGTGCCAGTAGTTCCAGGGACAGGCCTAATCAGCCCCAGCATTTT